This entry lists 15 T cell receptor beta chains sequenced from one sample in a study of Ad26.COV2.S vaccination and SARS-CoV-2 variants. Repertoires were generated with immunoSEQ multiplex PCR, while TCRdb's copy carries only in-frame clones and drops some. This sample yields some 500,000 clones, of which 75% to 90% are seen a single time; just over 2.5% belongs to the top ten. Treatment here: over 15 received Ad26.COV2.S at low or high dose, single or two shots; 5 received placebo; per-sample allocation not given. Material that was analyzed had been drawn on day 63 after the first vaccine or placebo injection. The sample consisted of peripheral blood, taken in a trial of Ad26.COV2.S vaccine versus placebo. These receptors were obtained from a person between 18 and 60 years old who received the Ad26.COV2.S COVID-19 vaccine or a placebo.

The gene calls are TRBV3-1 (or the pseudogene TRBV3-2) and TRBJ1-4, with D perhaps matching TRBD1 (5 bases). The CDR3 is made up of 13 amino acids. V lost 3 bases and J lost 7, with 9 bases in between. Germline CDR1 and CDR2: LGHDT and YNNKEL (reference sequence). The DNA for the CDR3 is TGTGCCAGCAGCCATTTGGGGGGTGAAAAACTGTTTTTT. As protein: CASSHLGGEKLFF.

The V gene is TRBV7-3, the J gene TRBJ2-3; TRBD2 agrees at 9 bases. The CDR3 covers 15 residues. Germline V gene lookup returns CDR1 SGHTA and CDR2 FQGTGA. V lost 5 bases to trimming and J lost 3 bases; unmatched junction nucleotides: 6. The CDR3 sequence: CASSQALAGTDTQYF. CDR3 in DNA: TGTGCCAGCAGCCAAGCCCTAGCGGGAACAGATACGCAGTATTTT.

This chain connects TRBV24-1 to TRBJ2-3, with D unclear. The CDR3 consists of 16 residues. The V gene's germline CDR1 is KGHDR and CDR2 SFDVKD. V was cut by 1 base and J by 4 bases, with 14 bases left in between. CDR3 bases: TGTGCCACCAGTGATTTTACGAGCCCCCGAGCAGATACGCAGTATTTT. Its protein product is CATSDFTSPRADTQYF.

The chain has TRBV14 and TRBJ1-1; 7 bases are a match to TRBD1. The CDR3 loop spans 15 amino acids. The germline CDR1 and CDR2 sequences are SGHDN and FVKESK. J lost 5 bases, V lost 2 bases, and 8 bases had no gene match. Here the CDR3 DNA reads TGTGCCAGCAGCCAAAACAGGGGCCCGCAGACTGAAGCTTTCTTT. Translated, it gives CASSQNRGPQTEAFF.

The rearrangement joins TRBV6-1 to TRBJ1-2; D not certain. Per germline, CDR1 MNHNS and CDR2 SASEGT. This CDR3 is built from 14 residues. V shed 7 bases and J shed 3 bases, with 15 bases lying between them. In DNA form, the CDR3 reads TGTGCCAGCACCACCCCGGGAAGGGACTATGGCTACACCTTC. This encodes CASTTPGRDYGYTF.

This clone was observed a few times. The V call is TRBV19, the J call TRBJ1-4, with 7 bases lining up with TRBD1. The CDR3 has 17 residues. V was clipped by 3 bases and J by 0 bases; unmatched bases: 7. Looked up from germline, CDR1 is LNHDA and CDR2 is SQIVND (reference sequence). The CDR3 reads CASSMQPTGSTNEKLFF. CDR3 bases: TGTGCCAGTAGTATGCAGCCGACAGGGTCAACTAATGAAAAACTGTTTTTT.

The V and J genes are TRBV4-1 and TRBJ2-1; D gene ambiguous. V shed 8 bases and J shed 3 bases, with 17 bases lying between them. Germline values: CDR1 MGHRA, CDR2 YSYEKL. The CDR3 covers 15 residues. DNA of the CDR3: TGCGCCAGCGGGCCAAATCCCCAACGCTACAATGAGCAGTTCTTC. Translating gives CASGPNPQRYNEQFF.

This clone was counted between two and nine times. CDR3 protein: CAWRGEAGTYNSPLHF. The CDR3 DNA is TGTGCCTGGAGGGGGGAGGCGGGGACCTATAATTCACCCCTCCACTTT. The chain uses TRBV30 and TRBJ1-6, with D tentatively TRBD1 (5 bases). The germline V gene encodes CDR1 GTSNPN and CDR2 SVGIG (reference sequence). CDR3 length: 16 amino acids. V was pared by 3 bases and J by 2 bases, with 14 bases between.

The chain uses TRBV24-1 and TRBJ1-6; TRBD1 is a possible D gene (5 bases). Germline lookup yields CDR1 KGHDR and CDR2 SFDVKD. With 9 bases removed from V and 8 bases from J, the gap between germline ends came to 19 bases. CDR3 length: 15 residues. The CDR3 loop reads CATPWGSLRDSPLHF. In DNA form, the CDR3 reads TGTGCCACCCCCTGGGGGAGCTTAAGGGATTCACCCCTCCACTTT.

In this sample, this clone turned up once. J is TRBJ1-1 and V is TRBV19; the D gene is possibly TRBD1 (5 bases). This CDR3 has 13 residues. Germline loops: CDR1 LNHDA, CDR2 SQIVND (reference sequence). Trimming stripped 5 bases from V and 8 bases from J, with 15 bases between. The CDR3 nucleotides are TGTGCCAGTAGTTGGTCCGGACAAACCGAAGCTTTCTTT. It encodes CASSWSGQTEAFF.

The genes are TRBV7-2 and TRBJ2-5, with D tentatively TRBD1 or TRBD2 (5 bases each). Between the trimmed V and J ends, which lost 2 bases and 4 bases, there was a span of 11 bases. There are 14 residues in the CDR3. Germline V lookup: CDR1 SGHTA, CDR2 FQGNSA. CDR3 bases: TGTGCCAGCAGCTTACCGCAGGGACCAGAGACCCAGTACTTC. Encoded protein: CASSLPQGPETQYF.

The chain uses TRBV27 and TRBJ2-3, with D uncertain. The germline V gene has CDR1 MNHEY and CDR2 SMNVEV (reference sequence). The CDR3 length is 15 residues. V gave up 3 bases and J gave up 0 bases, with 10 bases separating them. CDR3: CASSLGRPSTDTQYF. CDR3 nucleotide sequence: TGTGCCAGCAGTTTGGGCAGACCTAGCACAGATACGCAGTATTTT.

The chain is built from TRBV7-3 and TRBJ2-5; perhaps TRBD1 as D (5 bases). V lost 0 bases and J lost 5, with 13 bases in between. The length of the CDR3 is 15 residues. Germline V gene sequence: CDR1 SGHTA, CDR2 FQGTGA. The CDR3 bases are TGTGCCAGCAGCTTAACGGGGCAGGGTATGGAGACCCAGTACTTC. This translates into CASSLTGQGMETQYF.

The chain couples TRBV24-1 to TRBJ2-3; 7 bases match TRBD1. Germline CDR1 reads KGHDR; CDR2 reads SFDVKD. J was trimmed by 3 bases and V by 3 bases; bases with no gene match: 8. This CDR3 has 16 residues. CDR3 residues: CATSDPDRLPTDTQYF. The CDR3 DNA follows: TGTGCCACCAGTGATCCGGACAGGTTACCGACAGATACGCAGTATTTT.

V and J are TRBV6-4 and TRBJ1-2; no definite D call. The CDR3 is 11 amino acids. Trimming pared 2 bases from V and 8 bases from J, leaving 6 bases between. CDR1 is MRHNA and CDR2 is SNTAGT in the germline V gene. The CDR3 DNA reads as TGTGCCAGCAGTGACCGGTCGGGCTACACCTTC. It codes for CASSDRSGYTF.